These 6 T cell receptor beta chains were all obtained from the same sample, sequenced in a study of blood T cell repertoires in COVID-19. Repertoires were generated with immunoSEQ multiplex PCR, while TCRdb's copy carries only in-frame clones and drops some. Among 110,000 to 150,000 clones listed, about 82% were seen once. The sequenced material came from PBMCs or T cells enriched from blood (not recorded which). The receptors were gathered from a woman aged 40 to 50 who had recovered from COVID-19.

This chain links TRBV14 with TRBJ1-1, with a weak D call TRBD1 (6 bases). The V gene's germline CDR1 is SGHDN and CDR2 FVKESK. With 4 bases removed from V and 1 base from J, the gap between germline ends came to 10 bases. The CDR3 covers 14 residues. The CDR3, as DNA: TGTGCCAGCAGCCTGGGGGCTGGGAACACTGAAGCTTTCTTT. This encodes CASSLGAGNTEAFF.

V is TRBV10-1 and J is TRBJ2-4; 9 bases map to TRBD1. The germline gives CDR1 WNHNN, CDR2 SYGVQD (reference sequence). The CDR3 is 14 residues long. The junction had 6 bases not matched to a gene; V was cut back by 6 bases and J by 6 bases. CDR3 bases: TGCGCCAGCAGCGGGACAGGGCATGCAAACATTCAGTACTTC. Translating gives CASSGTGHANIQYF.

The chain recombines TRBV12-3 or TRBV12-4 with TRBJ1-2; D unresolved. This CDR3 has 12 amino acids. The V end lost 3 bases, the J end lost 8 bases, and 10 bases lay between the germline ends. This chain's CDR3 is CASSFVQNGYTF. The CDR3 nucleotides read TGTGCCAGCAGTTTCGTCCAGAACGGCTACACCTTC.

The chain recombines TRBV5-8 with TRBJ1-4; no definite D call. CDR1 and CDR2 from the germline V gene are SGHTS and YDEGEE. The V gene lost 3 bases and the J gene lost 3 bases, with 18 bases spanning the gap. This CDR3 spans 17 amino acids. This CDR3 reads CASSSAYGGRANEKLFF. The DNA for the CDR3 is TGTGCCAGCAGCTCCGCTTATGGTGGTAGAGCTAATGAAAAACTGTTTTTT.

The genes are TRBV5-6 and TRBJ1-5; 7 nucleotides align to TRBD1. Germline CDR1 is SGHDT and CDR2 is YYEEEE. V gave up 0 bases and J gave up 5 bases; unmatched junction bases: 5. This CDR3 contains 15 residues. The CDR3 is CASSLANRGDQPQHF. CDR3 DNA sequence: TGTGCCAGCAGCTTGGCCAACAGGGGCGATCAGCCCCAGCATTTT.

This sequence joins TRBV2 and TRBJ1-2; 8 bases align to TRBD1. The CDR3 totals 12 residues. The V gene's germline CDR1 is SNHLY and CDR2 FYNNEI. Trimming at V came to 8 bases and at J to 11 bases, leaving 10 bases not matched to a gene. Here the CDR3 reads CASPGQGGWYTF. The CDR3 DNA follows: TGTGCCAGCCCTGGACAGGGAGGTTGGTACACCTTC. Filled out from reference TRBV2 and TRBJ1-2, the complete variable domain reads EPEVTQTPSHQVTQMGQEVILRCVPISNHLYFYWYRQILGQKVEFLVSFYNNEISEKSEIFDDQFSVERPDGSNFTLKIRSTKLEDSAMYFCASPGQGGWYTFGSGTRLTVV.